These 3 T cell receptor beta chains came from one sample sequenced in a study of CD8+ T cells in alopecia areata. The authors extracted RNA and reverse transcribed it into cDNA as the sequencing template. Using immunoSEQ multiplex PCR, the repertoire was profiled, and TCRdb retains in-frame clones only, with some absent. The table records approximately 90,000 clones, more than 65% of them present only once. Treatment of the sample: oral pan-JAK inhibitor, 5-10 mg twice daily. The sample was CD8+ T cells sorted from blood, taken around week 46, from a patient treated with tofacitinib. These receptors all come from a human donor with alopecia areata.

The rearrangement uses TRBV6-5 and TRBJ2-5, with a possible D match to TRBD1 (5 bases). Germline loops: CDR1 MNHEY, CDR2 SVGAGI. Trimming cost V 0 bases and J 5 bases, with 13 bases left between them. The CDR3 loop spans 15 amino acids. This chain's CDR3 is CASSYSTRVGETQYF. Here the CDR3 DNA reads TGTGCCAGCAGTTACTCGACCAGGGTCGGGGAGACCCAGTACTTC.

V gene TRBV5-6 combines with J gene TRBJ1-2; TRBD1 matches 12 bases. The V gene's germline CDR1 is SGHDT and CDR2 YYEEEE. The trim removed 0 bases at V and 5 bases at J, leaving 5 bases unmatched. CDR3 length: 16 residues. CDR3 protein: CASSLAGTGGRYGYTF. In DNA, the CDR3 is TGTGCCAGCAGCTTGGCCGGGACAGGGGGCAGGTATGGCTACACCTTC. The variable domain in full, with the rest retrieved from reference TRBV5-6 and TRBJ1-2, is DAGVTQSPTHLIKTRGQQVTLRCSPKSGHDTVSWYQQALGQGPQFIFQYYEEEERQRGNFPDRFSGHQFPNYSSELNVNALLLGDSALYLCASSLAGTGGRYGYTFGSGTRLTVV.

The rearrangement uses TRBV5-6 and TRBJ2-7, with TRBD1 identical over 9 bases. Trimming cost V 4 bases and J 6 bases; bases outside gene matches: 8. CDR3 length: 14 residues. Germline CDR1 SGHDT, CDR2 YYEEEE. The CDR3 spells CASSHTGQGLEQYF. The CDR3 bases are TGTGCCAGCAGCCATACGGGACAGGGACTCGAGCAGTACTTC. Looking up the rest from reference TRBV5-6 and TRBJ2-7 gives the full variable domain: DAGVTQSPTHLIKTRGQQVTLRCSPKSGHDTVSWYQQALGQGPQFIFQYYEEEERQRGNFPDRFSGHQFPNYSSELNVNALLLGDSALYLCASSHTGQGLEQYFGPGTRLTVT.